Below are 13 T cell receptor beta chains sequenced from a single sample in a study of shared clonotypes between healthy human individuals. TCRdb keeps only in-frame clones here, not all; method: immunoSEQ multiplex PCR. The sample has about a million clones, approximately 75% seen once. The sample was memory CD4+ T cells from PBMCs. The subset here: CD45RA-negative fraction. The receptor source for this set is a man aged 18-30 years in good health. Some clones in this sample may be carry-over from other donors' samples.

The chain joins TRBV5-4 to TRBJ1-2, with D tentatively TRBD1 (5 bases). The CDR3 contains 18 residues. The germline CDR1 and CDR2 sequences are SGHNT and YYREEE (reference sequence). V shed 4 bases and J shed 1 base, with 23 bases lying between them. The CDR3 region is CASSIGGKNNRFNYGYTF. In DNA, the CDR3 is TGTGCCAGCAGCATCGGAGGGAAGAATAACAGGTTTAACTATGGCTACACCTTC. The variable domain in full, completed from reference TRBV5-4 and TRBJ1-2, reads ETGVTQSPTHLIKTRGQQVTLRCSSQSGHNTVSWYQQALGQGPQFIFQYYREEENGRGNFPPRFSGLQFPNYSSELNVNALELDDSALYLCASSIGGKNNRFNYGYTFGSGTRLTVV.

The gene calls are TRBV10-3 and TRBJ2-2; 12 nucleotides agree with TRBD2. The CDR3 is 16 residues long. J lost 5 bases, V lost 2 bases, and 3 bases had no gene match. Looked up from germline, CDR1 is ENHRY and CDR2 is SYGVKD. The CDR3 DNA follows: TGTGCCATCAGTGAGGCTAGCGGGAGGGGAACCGGGGAGCTGTTTTTT. Amino acid sequence: CAISEASGRGTGELFF.

The chain carries TRBV4-3 and TRBJ2-2; D unclear. The V gene's germline CDR1 is LGHNA and CDR2 YSLEER. This CDR3 comprises 13 residues. V lost 2 bases and J 7 bases, leaving 8 bases between the germline ends. CDR3: CASSQLGIGELFF. The CDR3 DNA follows: TGCGCCAGCAGCCAATTAGGGATCGGGGAGCTGTTTTTT.

The chain employs TRBV7-9 and TRBJ1-5; 12 positions agree with TRBD1. After removal of 5 bases from V and 4 bases from J, the junction contained 6 bases not matched to a gene. Germline CDR1 and CDR2: SEHNR and FQNEAQ (reference sequence). The CDR3 length is 16 residues. The CDR3 coding sequence is TGTGCCAGCAGCCCTGGGACAGGGGGCAGTAATCAGCCCCAGCATTTT. Protein: CASSPGTGGSNQPQHF.

The chain joins TRBV18 to TRBJ2-5; 9 bases map to TRBD1. The germline V gene has CDR1 KGHSH and CDR2 LQKENI. V was clipped by 0 bases and J by 1 base; unmatched bases: 6. The CDR3 covers 17 residues. CDR3 sequence reads: CASSPPTGTGIQETQYF. Written as DNA, the CDR3 is TGTGCCAGCTCACCACCGACCGGGACAGGGATCCAAGAGACCCAGTACTTC.

V gene TRBV6-6 combines with J gene TRBJ2-7, with 7 nucleotides matching TRBD1. The V gene end was trimmed by 0 bases and the J gene end by 3 bases; junction bases not matched to a gene: 2. Germline V gene lookup returns CDR1 MNHNY and CDR2 SVGAGI (reference sequence). The CDR3 consists of 14 residues. The CDR3: CASSYSGQNYEQYF. CDR3 in DNA: TGTGCCAGCAGTTACTCGGGACAGAACTACGAGCAGTACTTC.

A word on this clone: This sample includes further DNA sequences coding for the same CDR3. The J gene is TRBJ2-2, the V gene TRBV7-2; 9 nucleotides match TRBD1. J lost 4 bases, V lost 4 bases, and 4 bases had no gene match. Germline CDR1 reads SGHTA; CDR2 reads FQGNSA. The CDR3 contains 15 residues. The CDR3 is CASSSRQGGTGELFF. The CDR3 DNA reads TGTGCCAGCAGCTCCAGACAGGGGGGCACCGGGGAGCTGTTTTTT.

A word on this clone: The sample contains more than one DNA sequence encoding this CDR3. This sequence joins TRBV7-8 and TRBJ2-7; D possibly corresponds to TRBD2 (5 bases). Germline CDR1 is SGHVS and CDR2 is FQNEAQ. V lost 2 bases and J lost 0, with 11 bases in between. This CDR3 contains 15 residues. In DNA, the CDR3 is TGTGCCAGCAGCTTACGGGGTCTCAGCTCCTACGAGCAGTACTTC. As protein: CASSLRGLSSYEQYF.

CDR3 sequence (DNA): TGCGCCAGCAGCTTGGCCAGGGGAGGTTTGGATACGCAGTATTTT. Translating it yields CASSLARGGLDTQYF. The chain combines TRBV5-1 with TRBJ2-3; TRBD1 or TRBD2 may be the D gene (6 bases each). The ends were cut back, 0 bases at V and 6 bases at J, with 14 bases in the middle. This CDR3 spans 15 amino acids. CDR1 and CDR2 (germline): SGHRS, YFSETQ.

In nucleotides, the CDR3 is TGCAGCGTTGGAAGTGGGGGCGCCTACGAGCAGTACTTC. Protein product: CSVGSGGAYEQYF. The gene calls are TRBV29-1 and TRBJ2-7, with D maybe TRBD1 (6 bases). The V gene's germline CDR1 is SQVTM and CDR2 ANQGSEA. The CDR3 is 13 amino acids. V was pared by 4 bases and J by 2 bases, with 12 bases between.

Ten or more counts support this clone. This rearrangement joins TRBV27 to TRBJ2-7; no definite D call. The CDR3 has 15 amino acids. Trimming cost V 3 bases and J 2 bases, with 14 bases left between them. Germline CDR1 is MNHEY and CDR2 is SMNVEV (reference sequence). CDR3 amino acids: CASSFPVTPTYEQYF. CDR3 bases: TGTGCCAGCAGTTTCCCCGTGACTCCTACCTACGAGCAGTACTTC.

The chain combines TRBV7-6 with TRBJ1-5, with D perhaps TRBD1 (6 bases). Trimming took off 3 bases at V and 1 base at J, with 13 bases between the two ends. The CDR3 runs to 16 residues. CDR1 and CDR2 (germline): SGHVS, FNYEAQ. This CDR3 is CASSFGQGLSNQPQHF. CDR3 nucleotides: TGTGCCAGCAGCTTCGGGCAGGGGTTGAGCAATCAGCCCCAGCATTTT.

This clone was counted only a few times. The chain recombines TRBV18 with TRBJ1-5; D gene ambiguous. The germline V and J ends were trimmed by 4 bases and 1 base, with 11 bases remaining between them. The length of the CDR3 is 15 residues. Germline V gene data show CDR1 as KGHSH and CDR2 as LQKENI. The CDR3 DNA follows: TGTGCCAGCTCACTGGGCCCCAAAAGCAATCAGCCCCAGCATTTT. It encodes CASSLGPKSNQPQHF. The full variable domain, rest sourced from reference TRBV18 and TRBJ1-5, is NAGVMQNPRHLVRRRGQEARLRCSPMKGHSHVYWYRQLPEEGLKFMVYLQKENIIDESGMPKERFSAEFPKEGPSILRIQQVVRGDSAAYFCASSLGPKSNQPQHFGDGTRLSIL.